Below are 6 T cell receptor beta chains sequenced from a single sample in a study of blood T cells in healthy people across ages. Combining a sample-barcoded 5' primer with a J-beta primer mix, a second PCR ran for roughly 6 to 12 cycles. Using its own MiXCR run on the 5' RACE reads, TCRdb lists one record per CDR3 protein. The sample yields fewer than 900,000 distinct CDR3 sequences, around 36% seen once. Input material: blood. Source of these receptors: a man aged 18 to 29 in good health.

Concerning this clonotype itself: This may be a read error, as it is one base from a much larger clone. The chain is built from TRBV4-3 and TRBJ2-4; D call uncertain. CDR3 size: 18 residues. The germline gives CDR1 LGHNA, CDR2 YSLEER. The CDR3 nucleotides read TGCGCCAGCAGCCAAGATTGGAGCCTCCAAACTAACAAAAACACTCAGTACTTC. Residues: CASSQDWSLQTNKNTQYF.

The chain joins TRBV20-1 to TRBJ1-1; D is unresolved. Germline values: CDR1 DFQATT, CDR2 SNEGSKA (reference sequence). The CDR3 contains 12 residues. The ends were cut back, 4 bases at V and 1 base at J, with 7 bases in the middle. DNA for the CDR3: TGCAGTGCTAATACCGGGAACACTGAAGCTTTCTTT. Its translation is CSANTGNTEAFF.

This clonotype was counted between two and nine times. The chain uses TRBV6-2 or TRBV6-3 and TRBJ1-1, with D possibly being TRBD1 (5 bases). V was cut by 6 bases and J by 7 bases, with 9 bases left in between. The germline V gene encodes CDR1 MNHEY and CDR2 SVGEGT. CDR3 length equals 11 residues. The CDR3 DNA reads as TGTGCCAGCAGCCTGGGGGTTGAAGCTTTCTTT. Its translation is CASSLGVEAFF.

Comment on this clonotype: With a much larger clone just one base away, this may be a read error. The rearrangement uses TRBV12-3 or TRBV12-4 and TRBJ2-4, with TRBD2 as a possible D gene (7 bases). The CDR3 sequence is 19 residues long. CDR3 in DNA: TGTGCCAGCAGTCAGGACTACAGGGAGGGGAGCATTTCCAAAAGCATTCAGTACTTC. It codes for CASSQDYREGSISKSIQYF.

This chain connects TRBV2 to TRBJ2-3, with D hard to call. The germline gives CDR1 SNHLY, CDR2 FYNNEI. The CDR3 has 13 amino acids. Trimming removed 0 bases at V and 5 bases at J, with 6 bases between. The CDR3 here is CASSEAGEDTQYF. For the CDR3, the DNA is TGTGCCAGCAGTGAAGCAGGAGAAGATACGCAGTATTTT.

V is TRBV9 and J is TRBJ1-6, with D maybe TRBD1 (6 bases). Germline CDR1 and CDR2: SGDLS and YYNGEE. Trimming took 3 bases from V and 3 from J, leaving 10 bases between them. The CDR3 has 15 amino acids. The CDR3 bases are TGTGCCAGCAGCGATGGAGGGGGCTATAATTCACCCCTCCACTTT. Translation gives CASSDGGGYNSPLHF.